This TCR beta chain was recorded in a study of shared clonotypes between healthy human individuals. Study overall: The study drew on two women and a few men aged 18 to 49 as donors. Overall study results and limits: Clonotype sharing levels among donors were expected to vary with sequencing depth.

Concerning this clone itself: Its antigen is undetermined.

The CDR3 extends over 15 amino acids. Trimming removed 1 base at V and 0 bases at J, with 9 bases between. Germline CDR1 reads SGHAT; CDR2 reads FQNNGV. The naive CD8 subset, CD45RO-negative cells positively selected for CCR7, excluded terminally differentiated effector memory CD45RA+ cells. Donors included only healthy HIV-negative adults lacking recent acute infections or vaccinations. Authors' analysis steps: ImmunoSEQ output lacked quality scores and full-length reads, limiting matched filtering. TCRdb's table, derived via immunoSEQ multiplex PCR, lists solely in-frame clones and lacks some. V and J calls and clone size are as listed in that table; D and trimming were resolved from the DNA. The table shows about 2.2 million clones, with 90% to 95% occurring only once.

The source is a man aged 18-30 years in good health. Some clones in this sample may be carry-over from other donors' samples. The specimen sequenced was naive CD8+ T cells from PBMCs. The rearrangement links TRBV11-2 to TRBJ1-1; tentative D call: TRBD1 (5 bases). CDR3 sequence reads: CASSLVRGVNTEAFF. In nucleotides, the CDR3 is TGTGCCAGCAGCTTAGTGCGGGGGGTGAACACTGAAGCTTTCTTT.